Shown below are 6 T cell receptor beta chains from a single sample sequenced in a study of T cell responses to AZD1222 COVID-19 vaccine. Clones were sequenced by immunoSEQ multiplex PCR, and TCRdb holds only the in-frame ones, with some missing. This repertoire shows some 110,000 clones, roughly four fifths found once; its top ten account for about 9.5%. Sequences were derived from peripheral blood, sampled on day 0 of AZD1222 vaccination. The receptors stem from an adult in good health.

V gene TRBV6-5 combines with J gene TRBJ2-7, with D possibly being TRBD1 (5 bases). Deletions cut 0 bases from V and 3 bases from J, with 12 bases between. The CDR3 consists of 15 residues. Germline CDR1 reads MNHEY; CDR2 reads SVGAGI. The CDR3 DNA is TGTGCCAGCAGTTACTCGAACCAGGGAATCTACGAGCAGTACTTC. Protein: CASSYSNQGIYEQYF.

The V gene is TRBV6-5, the J gene TRBJ1-1; D possibly corresponds to TRBD1 (5 bases). CDR1 is MNHEY, CDR2 SVGAGI, per germline. CDR3 size: 13 residues. Trimming removed 4 bases at V and 3 bases at J, with 9 bases between. CDR3 amino acids: CASSSREDTEAFF. The CDR3 DNA follows: TGTGCCAGCAGTTCCAGGGAAGACACTGAAGCTTTCTTT.

The rearrangement uses TRBV5-1 and TRBJ1-1; possibly TRBD1 for D (5 bases). Germline CDR1 is SGHRS and CDR2 is YFSETQ. This CDR3 is 16 amino acids long. Trimming took off 3 bases at V and 1 base at J, with 16 bases between the two ends. The CDR3 coding sequence is TGCGCCAGCAGCTCGCGATCAGGGATACCGAACACTGAAGCTTTCTTT. This codes for CASSSRSGIPNTEAFF.

The J gene is TRBJ1-4, the V gene TRBV5-1, with 10 bases that match TRBD1. Trimming removed 0 bases from V and 6 bases from J; junction bases left unmatched: 5. Germline CDR1 reads SGHRS; CDR2 reads YFSETQ. The CDR3 runs 16 residues. The CDR3 DNA is TGCGCCAGCAGCTTGGCCGACAGGGGGCGGGATGAAAAACTGTTTTTT. It codes for CASSLADRGRDEKLFF.

The chain links TRBV27 to TRBJ1-6; the D is unclear. The CDR3 spans 14 residues. Germline CDR1 and CDR2: MNHEY and SMNVEV (reference sequence). V lost 1 base and J lost 6, with 7 bases in between. CDR3 residues: CASSLLQPNSPLHF. CDR3 bases: TGTGCCAGCAGTTTATTACAGCCTAATTCACCCCTCCACTTT.

The CDR3 region is CASSQESTGATSYEQYF. Here the CDR3 DNA reads TGCGCCAGCAGCCAAGAATCTACAGGGGCAACCTCCTACGAGCAGTACTTC. This rearrangement joins TRBV4-3 to TRBJ2-7; TRBD1 aligns across 7 bases. V was clipped by 0 bases and J by 0 bases; unmatched bases: 8. CDR3 length equals 17 residues. The germline V gene has CDR1 LGHNA and CDR2 YSLEER.